This TCR beta chain is from a study of shared clonotypes between healthy human individuals. The CDR3 is made up of 12 amino acids. V gave up 2 bases and J gave up 9 bases, with 8 bases separating them. The germline gives CDR1 SGHAT, CDR2 FQNNGV. The repertoire was sequenced with immunoSEQ multiplex PCR; TCRdb's copy has only in-frame clones and lacks some. Here the sample spans about 2.1 million clones, around 93% being singletons. Terminally differentiated effector memory CD45RA+ cells were excluded by CCR7 positive selection of CD45RO-negative cells. The V gene is TRBV11-2, the J gene TRBJ2-1, with TRBD2 as a possible D gene (5 bases). The material sequenced was naive CD8+ T cells from PBMCs. This clonotype was obtained from a man younger than 35 in good health. Some clones in this sample may be carry-over from other donors' samples. The CDR3 here is CASSLWESEQFF. CDR3 in DNA: TGTGCCAGCAGCTTATGGGAGTCTGAGCAGTTCTTC.